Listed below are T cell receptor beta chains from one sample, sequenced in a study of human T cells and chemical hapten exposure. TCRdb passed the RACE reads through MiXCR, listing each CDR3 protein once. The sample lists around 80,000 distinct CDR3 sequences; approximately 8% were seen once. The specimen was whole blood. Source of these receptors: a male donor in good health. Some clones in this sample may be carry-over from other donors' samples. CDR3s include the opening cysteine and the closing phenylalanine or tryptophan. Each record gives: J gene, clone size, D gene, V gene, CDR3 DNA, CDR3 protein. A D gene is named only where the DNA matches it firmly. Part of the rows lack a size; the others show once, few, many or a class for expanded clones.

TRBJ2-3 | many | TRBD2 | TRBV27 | TGTGCCAGCAGTCCCAGACTAGCGGGAGCAGGAGATACGCAGTATTTT | CASSPRLAGAGDTQYF
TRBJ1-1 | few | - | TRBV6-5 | TGTGCCAGCAGCCACACGTCATATGGGAACACTGAAGCTTTCTTT | CASSHTSYGNTEAFF
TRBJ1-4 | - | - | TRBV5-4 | TGTGCCAGCACCCTCCTAGGGTCCGGACCACGAAATGAAAAACTGTTTTTT | CASTLLGSGPRNEKLFF
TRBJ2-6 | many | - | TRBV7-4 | TGTGCCAGCAGCTTAGACTCTGGGGCCAACGTCCTGACTTTC | CASSLDSGANVLTF
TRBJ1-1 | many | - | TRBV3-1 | TGTGCCAGCAGCCCACAGGGTCGCACTGAAGCTTTCTTT | CASSPQGRTEAFF
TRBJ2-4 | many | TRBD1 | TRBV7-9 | TGTGCCAGCAGCCTAATCTCCCAAGGGGGCCCGGGGGCCAAAAACATTCAGTACTTC | CASSLISQGGPGAKNIQYF
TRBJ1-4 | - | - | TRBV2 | TGTGCCAGCAGGGGCTTTCGGGAGCAAAATGAAAAACTGTTTTTT | CASRGFREQNEKLFF
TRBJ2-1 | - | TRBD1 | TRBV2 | TGTGCCAGCAGTGAATGGACAGGGGGCTACAATGAGCAGTTCTTC | CASSEWTGGYNEQFF
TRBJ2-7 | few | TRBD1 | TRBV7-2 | TGTGCCAGCAGCTTAGGTCCGACAGGGAGCTACGAGCAGTACTTC | CASSLGPTGSYEQYF
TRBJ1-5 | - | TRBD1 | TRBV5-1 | TGCGCCAGCAGTTATGACAGGGAGCCCCAGCATTTT | CASSYDREPQHF
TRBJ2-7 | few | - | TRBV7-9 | TGTGCCAGCAGGCCTACAGGGAACGACGAGCAGTACTTC | CASRPTGNDEQYF
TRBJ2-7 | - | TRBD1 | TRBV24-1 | TGTGCCAACGCGGGGGACAGGGTCCCCTACGAGCAGTACTTC | CANAGDRVPYEQYF
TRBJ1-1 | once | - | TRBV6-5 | TGTGCCAGCAGTTCCCCTCTCGGGGGCCCGAACACTGAAGCTTTCTTT | CASSSPLGGPNTEAFF
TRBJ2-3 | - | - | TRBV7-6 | TGTGCCAGCAGCTTAGTGGCAGGTTTCACAGATACGCAGTATTTT | CASSLVAGFTDTQYF
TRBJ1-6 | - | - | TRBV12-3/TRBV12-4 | TGTGCCAGCAGTTCTAGCTCCTATAATTCACCCCTCCACTTT | CASSSSSYNSPLHF
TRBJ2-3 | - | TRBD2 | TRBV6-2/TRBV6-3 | TGTGCCAGCAGAAACCAGCGGGGGGCGCGCACAGATACGCAGTATTTT | CASRNQRGARTDTQYF
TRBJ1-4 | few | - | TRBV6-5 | TGTGCCAGCAGTTGGGCAGGTTCTAACGAAAAACTGTTTTTT | CASSWAGSNEKLFF
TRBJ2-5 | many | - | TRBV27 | TGTGCCAGCAGTTTTATAGCAGGTTATCAAGAGACCCAGTACTTC | CASSFIAGYQETQYF
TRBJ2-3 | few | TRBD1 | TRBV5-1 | TGCGCCAGCAGCTTGGAGGGACAGGGGATTGCAGATACGCAGTATTTT | CASSLEGQGIADTQYF
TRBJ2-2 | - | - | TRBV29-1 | TGCAGCGTTGGAGCAGGGGACTTGAACACCGGGGAGCTGTTTTTT | CSVGAGDLNTGELFF
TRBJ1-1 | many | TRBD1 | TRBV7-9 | TGTGCCAGCAGCTCCAAGCGTCCAGGGGGCTTGAACACTGAAGCTTTCTTT | CASSSKRPGGLNTEAFF
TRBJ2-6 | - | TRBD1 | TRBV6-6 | TGTGCCAGCAGTACGACAGGGTCTGGGGCCAACGTCCTGACTTTC | CASSTTGSGANVLTF
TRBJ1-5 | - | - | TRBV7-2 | TGTGCCAGCAGCCCACGGACAGCCTTCAATCAGCCCCAGCATTTT | CASSPRTAFNQPQHF
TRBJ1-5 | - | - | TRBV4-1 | TGCGCCAGCAGCCAAGATTCCCAGTATAGCAATCAGCCCCAGCATTTT | CASSQDSQYSNQPQHF
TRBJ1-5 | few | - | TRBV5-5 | TGTGCCAGCAGCTTTGATACTGGGGCCGGTCAGCCCCAGCATTTT | CASSFDTGAGQPQHF
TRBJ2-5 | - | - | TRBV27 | TGTGCCAGCGGAACAGGTTATCAGGAGACCCAGTACTTC | CASGTGYQETQYF
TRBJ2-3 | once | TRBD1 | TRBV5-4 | TGTGCCAGCAGCTTGGCCCGGGACAGCTACACAGATACGCAGTATTTT | CASSLARDSYTDTQYF